Below, 12 T cell receptor beta chains from the same sample are listed, as sequenced in a study of blood T cell repertoires in COVID-19. The method was immunoSEQ multiplex PCR; TCRdb's version includes in-frame clones alone and lacks a portion of them. The sample holds about 210,000 clones, about 83% seen once. Sample: peripheral blood. These receptors were taken from a woman aged 45-65 years with active or convalescent COVID-19.

This chain connects TRBV6-5 to TRBJ1-2; no definite D call. V dropped 10 bases and J dropped 8 bases, with 17 bases sitting between them. The germline V gene has CDR1 MNHEY and CDR2 SVGAGI. The CDR3 has 12 residues. The CDR3 region is CATSSGPGGYTF. The CDR3 region has the DNA TGTGCCACTTCGTCGGGTCCTGGAGGCTACACCTTC.

The rearrangement links TRBV29-1 to TRBJ2-3, with 8 bases lining up with TRBD1. This CDR3 is built from 23 residues. Germline CDR1 reads SQVTM; CDR2 reads ANQGSEA. V dropped 2 bases and J dropped 1; count of bases not matched to a gene: 29. The CDR3 reads CSVEQNPPADRANRFLGTDTQYF. As DNA, the CDR3 is TGCAGCGTTGAACAAAACCCGCCGGCGGACAGGGCTAACCGCTTCCTCGGCACAGATACGCAGTATTTT.

The CDR3, as DNA: TGTGCCAGTCGGGGGGCCCGAGGCTACACCTTC. As protein: CASRGARGYTF. This chain links TRBV19 with TRBJ1-2, with a possible D match to TRBD1 (6 bases). Trimming removed 8 bases at V and 8 bases at J, with 12 bases between. The CDR3 totals 11 residues. Per germline, CDR1 LNHDA and CDR2 SQIVND (reference sequence).

J is TRBJ1-1 and V is TRBV5-6; D remains unclear. The germline CDR1 and CDR2 sequences are SGHDT and YYEEEE. The CDR3 consists of 15 residues. With 3 bases removed from V and 2 bases from J, the gap between germline ends came to 14 bases. DNA for the CDR3: TGTGCCAGCAGCTGGAGCCCGCCAGCTAACACTGAAGCTTTCTTT. Residues: CASSWSPPANTEAFF.

This chain links TRBV20-1 with TRBJ1-2, with D possibly TRBD1 on 5 matching bases. Trimming left V 3 bases short and J 4 bases short, with 12 bases between. The CDR3 sequence is 13 residues long. The germline gives CDR1 DFQATT, CDR2 SNEGSKA (reference sequence). The chain's CDR3 is CSASLQGAYGYTF. CDR3 sequence (DNA): TGCAGTGCTAGTCTCCAGGGTGCCTATGGCTACACCTTC.

As for this clone: This CDR3 is also generated by other DNA sequences in the sample. V usage is TRBV6-5 and J usage is TRBJ1-1; 9 positions agree with TRBD1. J lost 1 base, V lost 4 bases, and 4 bases had no gene match. This CDR3 has 15 residues. CDR1 MNHEY and CDR2 SVGAGI come from the germline V gene. CDR3 coding DNA: TGTGCCAGCAGTTCACAGGGGGCAGGGAACACTGAAGCTTTCTTT. Its protein product is CASSSQGAGNTEAFF.

This clone has only one observation. The chain combines TRBV29-1 with TRBJ2-1, with D perhaps TRBD2 (6 bases). The CDR3 has 16 residues. V was cut by 4 bases and J by 4 bases, with 20 bases left in between. CDR1 is SQVTM and CDR2 is ANQGSEA in the germline V gene. In nucleotides, the CDR3 is TGCAGCGTTGGGTCCAACCGGGCTAGCGAGTACAATGAGCAGTTCTTC. Its protein is CSVGSNRASEYNEQFF.

V and J are TRBV5-4 and TRBJ2-2; 11 bases agree with TRBD1. Trimming cost V 0 bases and J 5 bases; bases outside gene matches: 3. The CDR3 sequence is 16 residues long. Germline CDR1 and CDR2: SGHNT and YYREEE (reference sequence). CDR3 nucleotides: TGTGCCAGCAGCTTGGGGACAGGGGGCAAAACCGGGGAGCTGTTTTTT. It codes for CASSLGTGGKTGELFF. The variable domain in full, with the rest retrieved from reference TRBV5-4 and TRBJ2-2, is ETGVTQSPTHLIKTRGQQVTLRCSSQSGHNTVSWYQQALGQGPQFIFQYYREEENGRGNFPPRFSGLQFPNYSSELNVNALELDDSALYLCASSLGTGGKTGELFFGEGSRLTVL.

The V gene is TRBV9, the J gene TRBJ2-2; D unresolved. The CDR3 loop spans 12 amino acids. With 4 bases removed from V and 4 bases from J, the gap between germline ends came to 5 bases. Germline V gene lookup returns CDR1 SGDLS and CDR2 YYNGEE. CDR3 sequence: CASSPLTGELFF. The CDR3, as DNA: TGTGCCAGCAGCCCCCTCACCGGGGAGCTGTTTTTT.

DNA of the CDR3: TGTGCCAGCAGTAGACAGGGTTCGAACACCGGGGAGCTGTTTTTT. Protein: CASSRQGSNTGELFF. This chain uses TRBV2 with TRBJ2-2, with 7 nucleotides matching TRBD1. The germline CDR1 and CDR2 sequences are SNHLY and FYNNEI. There are 15 residues in the CDR3. With 5 bases clipped from V and 0 bases from J, the junction kept 3 bases outside the gene matches.

V gene TRBV7-9 combines with J gene TRBJ1-2; 7 positions agree with TRBD1. The CDR3 sequence is 12 residues long. Trimming cost V 4 bases and J 6 bases; bases outside gene matches: 2. Per germline, CDR1 SEHNR and CDR2 FQNEAQ (reference sequence). Here the CDR3 DNA reads TGTGCCAGCAGCTCCAGGGGGAATGGCTACACCTTC. This translates into CASSSRGNGYTF.

The chain uses TRBV21-1 and TRBJ2-2; the table's D call of TRBD2 was not tested on the DNA. TRBV21-1 is labeled a pseudogene. The CDR3 has 16 residues. This CDR3 reads CASSKGSGGNTGELFF. CDR3 bases: TGTGCCAGCAGCAAAGGGAGCGGGGGGAACACCGGGGAGCTGTTTTTT.